Presented here are 15 T cell receptor beta chains from one specimen sequenced in a study of shared clonotypes between healthy human individuals. Naive CD8 cells comprised CD45RO-negative, CCR7-positively selected cells, excluding terminally differentiated effector memory CD45RA+ cells. The data were produced by immunoSEQ multiplex PCR, yet TCRdb's version contains in-frame clones alone and is incomplete. This sample has roughly 2.1 million clones; 90% to 95% occur once, and the top ten carry roughly 1.8%. The sequencing input was naive CD8+ T cells from PBMCs. These receptors were obtained from a man between 18 and 35 years old in good health. Some clones in this sample may be carry-over from other donors' samples.

This clone showed up just a few times. This chain links TRBV10-3 with TRBJ1-1, with D possibly being TRBD1 (5 bases). This CDR3 has 13 amino acids. V was clipped by 7 bases and J by 11 bases, with 20 bases between them. Germline V gene lookup returns CDR1 ENHRY and CDR2 SYGVKD. In nucleotides, the CDR3 is TGTGCCATCATGGACACGACTCTGTTGTCGGCTTTCTTT. Translation gives CAIMDTTLLSAFF.

The rearrangement links TRBV5-5 to TRBJ1-2; D is possibly TRBD1 (6 bases). In germline, CDR1 is SGHKS, CDR2 YYEKEE (reference sequence). With 4 bases removed from V and 4 bases from J, the gap between germline ends came to 17 bases. The CDR3 length is 15 residues. CDR3 in amino acids: CASSPGRGGGYGYTF. CDR3 DNA: TGTGCCAGCAGCCCGGGCAGGGGCGGTGGCTATGGCTACACCTTC.

The chain carries TRBV7-8 and TRBJ2-1, with TRBD2 matching over 12 bases. Germline V lookup: CDR1 SGHVS, CDR2 FQNEAQ. This CDR3 is built from 19 residues. The V gene end was trimmed by 0 bases and the J gene end by 1 base; junction bases not matched to a gene: 7. The CDR3 spells CASSLAGTSGPQSYNEQFF. The CDR3 DNA is TGTGCCAGCAGCTTAGCCGGGACTAGCGGGCCCCAGTCCTACAATGAGCAGTTCTTC.

The chain employs TRBV7-9 and TRBJ2-6; TRBD2 aligns across 8 bases. Per germline, CDR1 SEHNR and CDR2 FQNEAQ (reference sequence). V was pared by 5 bases and J by 0 bases, with 6 bases of the junction left unmatched. The CDR3 consists of 17 residues. In DNA, the CDR3 is TGTGCCAGCAGCCCCGGCGGGGGGCGCTCTGGGGCCAACGTCCTGACTTTC. Translating gives CASSPGGGRSGANVLTF.

The chain employs TRBV11-2 and TRBJ1-3; D might be TRBD1 (5 bases). Germline CDR1 reads SGHAT; CDR2 reads FQNNGV. The V end lost 6 bases, the J end lost 0 bases, and 12 bases lay between the germline ends. This CDR3 is 15 amino acids long. CDR3 DNA sequence: TGTGCCAGCAGATCCCGGGACGGCTCTGGAAACACCATATATTTT. Encoded protein: CASRSRDGSGNTIYF.

This clone came up once. The CDR3 sequence is CASSVSGVDRANYGYTF. The CDR3 DNA sequence: TGTGCCAGCAGCGTATCTGGGGTAGACAGGGCCAACTATGGCTACACCTTC. V is TRBV9 and J is TRBJ1-2; 7 nucleotides line up with TRBD1. Germline trimming cut 1 base from V and 2 bases from J; bases unmatched to any gene: 11. The germline CDR1 and CDR2 sequences are SGDLS and YYNGEE. This CDR3 region has 17 residues.

The chain employs TRBV11-2 and TRBJ2-5; 11 bases line up with TRBD2. The junction had 10 bases not matched to a gene; V was cut back by 5 bases and J by 5 bases. Germline V CDR1 and CDR2: SGHAT, FQNNGV. This CDR3 has 16 residues. The CDR3 nucleotides read TGTGCCAGCAGCGCCGACCCACTAGCGGGAGAGGAGACCCAGTACTTC. Encoded protein: CASSADPLAGEETQYF. Full variable domain (outside the CDR3, taken from reference TRBV11-2 and TRBJ2-5): EAGVAQSPRYKIIEKRQSVAFWCNPISGHATLYWYQQILGQGPKLLIQFQNNGVVDDSQLPKDRFSAERLKGVDSTLKIQPAKLEDSAVYLCASSADPLAGEETQYFGPGTRLLVL.

The chain joins TRBV7-9 to TRBJ2-7, with 10 positions matching TRBD2. Germline CDR1 is SEHNR and CDR2 is FQNEAQ (reference sequence). J gave up 1 base and V 5 bases, and 5 bases lay outside the gene matches. The CDR3 runs to 15 residues. The CDR3 DNA reads TGTGCCAGCAGCCCGACTAGCGGGCGGTCCTACGAGCAGTACTTC. Amino acids: CASSPTSGRSYEQYF.

The chain combines TRBV11-2 with TRBJ2-7; unclear D gene. The CDR3 runs to 12 residues. Trimming took off 1 base at V and 3 bases at J, with 4 bases between the two ends. Germline loops: CDR1 SGHAT, CDR2 FQNNGV. CDR3 region: CASSLAFYEQYF. Written as DNA, the CDR3 is TGTGCCAGCAGCTTAGCCTTCTACGAGCAGTACTTC.

This chain connects TRBV6-5 to TRBJ2-1; TRBD1 or TRBD2 may be the D gene (6 bases each). The CDR3 has 12 amino acids. From germline, CDR1 is MNHEY and CDR2 SVGAGI. Trimming left V 8 bases short and J 9 bases short, with 14 bases between. CDR3 amino acids: CASRTSGAEQFF. The CDR3, as DNA: TGTGCCAGCCGCACGTCGGGGGCTGAGCAGTTCTTC.

The chain couples TRBV5-4 to TRBJ1-2; D gene uncertain. This CDR3 is 13 amino acids long. Per the germline V gene, CDR1 is SGHNT and CDR2 is YYREEE (reference sequence). The ends were cut back, 0 bases at V and 4 bases at J, with 7 bases in the middle. This CDR3 reads CASSLGPIYGYTF. The CDR3 DNA follows: TGTGCCAGCAGCTTGGGTCCAATCTATGGCTACACCTTC.

Of note for this clone: Other nucleotide sequences in the sample specify the same CDR3. V is TRBV11-2 and J is TRBJ2-7; D is perhaps TRBD1 (5 bases). V lost 5 bases, J lost 6 bases, and 8 bases lay in between. This CDR3 is built from 11 residues. The germline gives CDR1 SGHAT, CDR2 FQNNGV. The CDR3 DNA reads TGTGCCAGCAGCCCAGGGTTCGAGCAGTACTTC. It is translated as CASSPGFEQYF. The entire variable domain, with the rest obtained from reference TRBV11-2 and TRBJ2-7, is as follows: EAGVAQSPRYKIIEKRQSVAFWCNPISGHATLYWYQQILGQGPKLLIQFQNNGVVDDSQLPKDRFSAERLKGVDSTLKIQPAKLEDSAVYLCASSPGFEQYFGPGTRLTVT.

The chain recombines TRBV5-1 with TRBJ1-2, with no clear D. The CDR3 is 14 residues long. Trimming shortened V by 0 bases and J by 10 bases, and 16 bases separated the two germline ends. Germline CDR1 reads SGHRS; CDR2 reads YFSETQ. The CDR3 region has the DNA TGCGCCAGCAGCTTGGATGCCAGTGACCTATTCTACACCTTC. Amino acids: CASSLDASDLFYTF.

J is TRBJ2-1 and V is TRBV29-1, with 9 bases aligning to TRBD2. This CDR3 comprises 16 residues. From germline, CDR1 is SQVTM and CDR2 ANQGSEA. Unmatched junction bases numbered 9, after V lost 0 bases and J lost 6 bases. This CDR3 reads CSVEEVAGGPLNEQFF. The CDR3 nucleotides read TGCAGCGTTGAAGAGGTGGCGGGAGGGCCTCTCAATGAGCAGTTCTTC.

This sequence joins TRBV7-9 and TRBJ1-2, with 8 bases fitting TRBD1. The CDR3 length is 14 residues. The germline V gene encodes CDR1 SEHNR and CDR2 FQNEAQ (reference sequence). V dropped 5 bases and J dropped 6; count of bases not matched to a gene: 8. The CDR3 bases are TGTGCCAGCAGCCCAGCGGACAGGGACGATGGCTACACCTTC. Its translation is CASSPADRDDGYTF.